These 16 T cell receptor beta chains originate from one sample sequenced in a study of T-cell memory formation after mild COVID-19. TCRdb re-called the 5' RACE reads through MiXCR, storing one row per CDR3 protein. Of 70,000 to 100,000 distinct CDR3 sequences listed, about 16% are singletons. The specimen sequenced was PBMCs or a T cell subset sorted from them (not recorded which). The receptors originated from a man aged 18 to 30 who had mild COVID-19 (a few samples of this study predate the infection). Cell type and time point are not known.

V is TRBV9 and J is TRBJ2-3; possibly TRBD2 for D (5 bases). The CDR3 is 14 residues long. Trimming removed 0 bases at V and 6 bases at J, with 11 bases between. CDR1 is SGDLS, CDR2 YYNGEE, per germline. DNA for the CDR3: TGTGCCAGCAGCGTAGATCGGGGTAGCGATACGCAGTATTTT. Encoded protein: CASSVDRGSDTQYF.

This clonotype was seen at least ten times. V usage is TRBV6-5 and J usage is TRBJ2-5, with a weak D call TRBD2 (6 bases). CDR1 is MNHEY and CDR2 is SVGAGI in the germline V gene. Trimming shortened V by 3 bases and J by 4 bases, and 12 bases separated the two germline ends. The CDR3 spans 14 residues. The CDR3 nucleotides are TGTGCCAGCAGTTATTACGGGGGAGCAGAGACCCAGTACTTC. Its translation: CASSYYGGAETQYF.

This clonotype occurred a few times. The chain uses TRBV28 and TRBJ1-6; tentative D call: TRBD1 (5 bases). V lost 6 bases to trimming and J lost 9 bases, with 18 bases between them. CDR3 size: 15 residues. The V gene's germline CDR1 is MDHEN and CDR2 SYDVKM. CDR3 DNA sequence: TGTGCCAGCAGCCCAGAGCCCGGGGGAGCTTCACCCCTCCACTTT. This sequence encodes CASSPEPGGASPLHF.

This clonotype was recorded once. V usage is TRBV6-5 and J usage is TRBJ1-2, with TRBD1 as a possible D gene (5 bases). The CDR3 length is 13 residues. V dropped 2 bases and J dropped 8 bases, with 12 bases sitting between them. CDR1 is MNHEY, CDR2 SVGAGI, per germline. The CDR3 loop is CASSYGGYNGYTF. CDR3 sequence (DNA): TGTGCCAGCAGTTACGGGGGGTATAACGGCTACACCTTC.

This clonotype was counted a few times. The chain couples TRBV24-1 to TRBJ2-4; no clear D. CDR1 and CDR2 (germline): KGHDR, SFDVKD. Trimming shortened V by 3 bases and J by 8 bases, and 10 bases separated the two germline ends. CDR3 size: 13 residues. DNA for the CDR3: TGTGCCACCAGTGATGAGGATTCAGACATTCAGTACTTC. It translates to CATSDEDSDIQYF.

The V call is TRBV7-9, the J call TRBJ2-5; D is possibly TRBD1 (5 bases). CDR1 and CDR2 (germline): SEHNR, FQNEAQ (reference sequence). The CDR3 is 15 amino acids. Deletions cut 4 bases from V and 7 bases from J, with 19 bases between. The CDR3 sequence is CASSSGRVWQGTQYF. Here the CDR3 DNA reads TGTGCCAGCAGCTCCGGCAGGGTATGGCAGGGGACCCAGTACTTC.

This clonotype came up a few times. This rearrangement joins TRBV20-1 to TRBJ1-2, with 9 bases matching TRBD1. In germline, CDR1 is DFQATT, CDR2 SNEGSKA (reference sequence). This CDR3 region has 18 residues. V shed 6 bases, J shed 1 base, and the junction held 18 bases outside the gene matches. CDR3 sequence: CSAETIPGQGILNYGYTF. The CDR3 nucleotides are TGCAGTGCCGAGACCATTCCGGGACAGGGCATACTTAACTATGGCTACACCTTC.

This chain connects TRBV23-1 to TRBJ1-1; a weak D match, TRBD1 (5 bases). TRBV23-1 is filed as an ORF, its function uncertain. V was clipped by 1 base and J by 4 bases, with 13 bases between them. CDR3 length equals 15 residues. The CDR3, as DNA: TGCGCCAGCAGTCAATGGGCAGGGTCGAGCACTGAAGCTTTCTTT. This codes for CASSQWAGSSTEAFF.

This clonotype was counted between two and nine times. The rearrangement uses TRBV13 and TRBJ2-7; no clear D. Germline V gene sequence: CDR1 PRHDT, CDR2 FYEKMQ (reference sequence). With 0 bases removed from V and 2 bases from J, the gap between germline ends came to 5 bases. The CDR3 length is 13 residues. The CDR3 region is CASSLGLTYEQYV. CDR3 nucleotide sequence: TGTGCCAGCAGCTTAGGCCTTACCTACGAGCAGTACGTC.

This chain uses TRBV27 with TRBJ1-2, with no clear D. This CDR3 spans 14 amino acids. V was shortened by 3 bases and J by 1 base, with 9 bases between the two germline ends. Germline assignment: CDR1 MNHEY and CDR2 SMNVEV (reference sequence). CDR3 sequence: CASSFGLGNYGYTF. As DNA, the CDR3 is TGTGCCAGCAGTTTTGGCCTGGGTAACTATGGCTACACCTTC.

The sample holds many counts of this clonotype. The chain links TRBV5-5 to TRBJ1-6; D call uncertain. The CDR3 covers 13 residues. The germline CDR1 and CDR2 sequences are SGHKS and YYEKEE (reference sequence). With 0 bases removed from V and 7 bases from J, the gap between germline ends came to 5 bases. The CDR3 coding sequence is TGTGCCAGCAGCTTGGGAATAAATTCACCCCTCCACTTT. Its translation: CASSLGINSPLHF.

V usage is TRBV29-1 and J usage is TRBJ2-1; 9 bases align to TRBD1. Germline lookup yields CDR1 SQVTM and CDR2 ANQGSEA. Trimming at V came to 2 bases and at J to 6 bases, leaving 8 bases not matched to a gene. The CDR3 length is 15 residues. The CDR3 DNA reads as TGCAGCGTTGAAATCCCGGACAGGGGAGGCAATGAGCAGTTCTTC. This codes for CSVEIPDRGGNEQFF.

The chain joins TRBV11-2 to TRBJ2-5, with a possible D match to TRBD2 (6 bases). Germline CDR1 SGHAT, CDR2 FQNNGV. This CDR3 spans 16 amino acids. V lost 5 bases to trimming and J lost 4 bases, with 20 bases between them. The CDR3 DNA reads as TGTGCCAGCAGCCTCCGCGCCTGGGGGGACGGAGAGACCCAGTACTTC. Translated: CASSLRAWGDGETQYF. The whole variable domain, filled in from reference TRBV11-2 and TRBJ2-5, reads EAGVAQSPRYKIIEKRQSVAFWCNPISGHATLYWYQQILGQGPKLLIQFQNNGVVDDSQLPKDRFSAERLKGVDSTLKIQPAKLEDSAVYLCASSLRAWGDGETQYFGPGTRLLVL.

The gene calls are TRBV7-6 and TRBJ2-5, with 11 bases identical to TRBD1. Germline CDR1 reads SGHVS; CDR2 reads FNYEAQ. V shed 5 bases, J shed 4 bases, and the junction held 15 bases outside the gene matches. This CDR3 has 18 residues. CDR3 in DNA: TGTGCCAGCAGCCCTCCCTTTGGGCGGGACAGGGGGGCAGAGACCCAGTACTTC. Protein: CASSPPFGRDRGAETQYF.

This clonotype has at least ten counts. The CDR3 sequence is CASSRIGANYGYTF. DNA of the CDR3: TGTGCCAGCAGTAGGATCGGAGCTAACTATGGCTACACCTTC. The genes are TRBV6-5 and TRBJ1-2; D call uncertain. Germline V lookup: CDR1 MNHEY, CDR2 SVGAGI. The CDR3 spans 14 residues. The germline V and J ends were trimmed by 5 bases and 0 bases, with 10 bases remaining between them.

This clonotype was detected a few times. The rearrangement uses TRBV12-3 or TRBV12-4 and TRBJ2-1; D is undetermined. This CDR3 has 15 residues. Trimming cost V 5 bases and J 5 bases, with 16 bases left between them. CDR3 protein: CASSRTDGQNNEQFF. The CDR3 DNA is TGTGCCAGCAGTCGAACGGATGGGCAGAACAATGAGCAGTTCTTC.